Described below is a single T cell receptor beta chain sequence and its context. Its target is unknown. Each CDR3 protein is one row after TCRdb ran MiXCR on the 5' RACE reads. This table holds more than 200,000 distinct CDR3 sequences, approximately 16% found once. The CDR3 loop spans 15 amino acids. V shed 5 bases and J 3 bases; nucleotides not matched to a gene: 6. Germline CDR1 SGHTA, CDR2 FQGTGA. The data were obtained in a study of T-cell memory formation after mild COVID-19. Study as a whole: Each donor largely had its own TCR clusters.

General observations from the study: Prior to infection, memory already included some responding clones, suggesting cross-reactive memory joined. Contracting CD8+ clones were enriched in EMRA, CD4+ mainly in CM and EM.

This rearrangement joins TRBV7-3 to TRBJ2-1; TRBD2 matches at 8 bases. Specimen: PBMCs or a T cell subset sorted from them (not recorded which). The receptor comes from a man in his late teens or twenties who had mild COVID-19 (a few samples of this study predate the infection). Cell type and time point are not known. CDR3 DNA: TGTGCCAGCAGCCAAACGGGGGGGAACTACAATGAGCAGTTCTTC. Amino acid sequence: CASSQTGGNYNEQFF.